Shown below are 22 T cell receptor beta chains from a single sample sequenced in a study of response to subunit inactivated influenza vaccine. TCRdb reanalysed the RT-PCR reads using MiXCR and keeps one entry per CDR3 protein. The top ten clones hold 7.6% of a sample with roughly 670,000 distinct CDR3 sequences, 14% of them seen once. The specimen was PBMCs from blood, collected approximately 15 days before vaccination. These receptors were taken from a man between 50 and 59 years old who received an inactivated influenza vaccine.

This chain uses TRBV2 with TRBJ2-7; tentative D call: TRBD1 (5 bases). Trimming shortened V by 7 bases and J by 5 bases, and 21 bases separated the two germline ends. Germline V gene data show CDR1 as SNHLY and CDR2 as FYNNEI. There are 15 residues in the CDR3. CDR3 residues: CASTLRGYPRDEQYF. In DNA form, the CDR3 reads TGTGCCAGCACCCTAAGGGGATATCCCCGGGACGAGCAGTACTTC.

In this sample, this clonotype turned up a few times. The V gene is TRBV28, the J gene TRBJ2-1, with 16 bases that match TRBD2. CDR3 length: 18 amino acids. V shed 4 bases and J 7 bases; nucleotides not matched to a gene: 10. Germline-derived CDR1 and CDR2 are MDHEN and SYDVKM. CDR3 residues: CASSSAGTSGRVLNEQFF. The CDR3 bases are TGTGCCAGCAGTTCGGCCGGGACTAGCGGGAGGGTGTTGAATGAGCAGTTCTTC.

This clonotype has a count of ten or more. The chain links TRBV5-1 to TRBJ1-4; maybe TRBD1 (6 bases). V lost 2 bases and J lost 4, with 12 bases in between. CDR1 is SGHRS, CDR2 YFSETQ, per germline. This CDR3 is built from 15 residues. DNA of the CDR3: TGCGCCAGCAGCTTACAGGGTGCAAATAATGAAAAACTGTTTTTT. Translated: CASSLQGANNEKLFF.

This clonotype was observed a few times. This chain uses TRBV7-2 with TRBJ2-7; TRBD2 agrees at 9 bases. V lost 3 bases, J lost 2 bases, and 2 bases stayed unmatched. The CDR3 sequence is 14 residues long. The germline CDR1 and CDR2 sequences are SGHTA and FQGNSA. The DNA for the CDR3 is TGTGCCAGCAGCTTTAGCGGGGGTACCTACGAGCAGTACTTC. Translation gives CASSFSGGTYEQYF.

This rearrangement joins TRBV3-1 to TRBJ1-6, with D possibly matching TRBD1 (5 bases). Deletions cut 2 bases from V and 14 bases from J, with 16 bases between. This CDR3 has 14 residues. Germline CDR1 reads LGHDT; CDR2 reads YNNKEL (reference sequence). The CDR3, as DNA: TGTGCCAGCAGCCAAACAGAGGGGTTGGAAGCCCTCCACTTT. Protein: CASSQTEGLEALHF.

This clonotype was counted only a few times. The gene calls are TRBV29-1 and TRBJ2-1; D may be TRBD1 or TRBD2 (6 bases each). Germline V gene lookup returns CDR1 SQVTM and CDR2 ANQGSEA. The CDR3 is made up of 17 amino acids. Trimming cost V 0 bases and J 2 bases, with 17 bases left between them. In DNA, the CDR3 is TGCAGCGTTGAAGACCCTGGGGGGCGGGGACCCTACAATGAGCAGTTCTTC. This translates into CSVEDPGGRGPYNEQFF.

This rearrangement joins TRBV30 to TRBJ2-1, with 8 bases fitting TRBD2. J gave up 6 bases and V 4 bases, and 5 bases lay outside the gene matches. This CDR3 is 13 amino acids long. Germline lookup yields CDR1 GTSNPN and CDR2 SVGIG (reference sequence). This chain's CDR3 is CAWMGLAGNEQFF. In DNA form, the CDR3 reads TGTGCCTGGATGGGGCTAGCGGGCAATGAGCAGTTCTTC. The full variable domain, its missing parts supplied by reference TRBV30 and TRBJ2-1, is SQTIHQWPATLVQPVGSPLSLECTVEGTSNPNLYWYRQAAGRGLQLLFYSVGIGQISSEVPQNLSASRPQDRQFILSSKKLLLSDSGFYLCAWMGLAGNEQFFGPGTRLTVL.

The chain joins TRBV3-1 to TRBJ1-1, with D perhaps TRBD1 (5 bases). Trimming stripped 8 bases from V and 1 base from J, with 5 bases between. The CDR3 contains 11 residues. The germline V gene has CDR1 LGHDT and CDR2 YNNKEL (reference sequence). CDR3 in DNA: TGTGCCAGCGGGGCGAACACTGAAGCTTTCTTT. Translation gives CASGANTEAFF.

This clonotype was detected many times. The CDR3 coding sequence is TGCGCCAGCAGCCAAGATCGGGGGGCGTACAATGAGCAGTTCTTC. Protein: CASSQDRGAYNEQFF. The V gene is TRBV4-3, the J gene TRBJ2-1, with a tentative D call TRBD2 (7 bases). The CDR3 length is 15 residues. V was pared by 0 bases and J by 4 bases, with 10 bases between. Germline values: CDR1 LGHNA, CDR2 YSLEER.

This clonotype appeared a few times. The rearrangement joins TRBV20-1 to TRBJ1-5, with D hard to call. The V gene lost 0 bases and the J gene lost 3 bases, with 12 bases spanning the gap. Per the germline V gene, CDR1 is DFQATT and CDR2 is SNEGSKA (reference sequence). The CDR3 length is 15 residues. The CDR3 reads CSARDMGGNNQPQHF. The CDR3 region has the DNA TGCAGTGCTAGAGATATGGGAGGGAACAATCAGCCCCAGCATTTT.

The chain joins TRBV7-2 to TRBJ1-1; no clear D. Per germline, CDR1 SGHTA and CDR2 FQGNSA. Trimming removed 1 base at V and 4 bases at J, with 13 bases between. This CDR3 has 15 amino acids. The CDR3 sequence is CASSLGPEGATEAFF. The CDR3 nucleotides read TGTGCCAGCAGCTTAGGCCCAGAAGGTGCCACTGAAGCTTTCTTT.

This clonotype occurred many times. J is TRBJ1-3 and V is TRBV5-1; maybe TRBD1 (6 bases). Trimming took off 0 bases at V and 0 bases at J, with 7 bases between the two ends. The CDR3 runs to 15 residues. Germline CDR1 SGHRS, CDR2 YFSETQ. CDR3 loop: CASSLVGASGNTIYF. CDR3 nucleotide sequence: TGCGCCAGCAGCTTGGTGGGGGCCTCTGGAAACACCATATATTTT.

The J gene is TRBJ2-1, the V gene TRBV15; TRBD2 matches at 7 bases. The CDR3 consists of 14 residues. J lost 8 bases, V lost 0 bases, and 4 bases had no gene match. Germline loops: CDR1 LNHNV, CDR2 YYDKDF (reference sequence). This CDR3 is CATSRDPLADEQFF. Here the CDR3 DNA reads TGTGCCACCAGCAGAGATCCGCTAGCGGATGAGCAGTTCTTC.

This chain uses TRBV12-3 or TRBV12-4 with TRBJ2-4, with TRBD2 as a possible D gene (6 bases). CDR3 size: 16 residues. Trimming left V 5 bases short and J 3 bases short, with 17 bases between. CDR3 coding DNA: TGTGCCAGCAGTACCCGCGGCCCGGGGGACAAAAACATTCAGTACTTC. It specifies CASSTRGPGDKNIQYF.

The table lists this clonotype with many counts. The gene calls are TRBV11-2 and TRBJ1-1; a weak D match, TRBD1 (5 bases). This CDR3 region has 13 residues. Germline-derived CDR1 and CDR2 are SGHAT and FQNNGV. V was cut by 5 bases and J by 6 bases, with 13 bases left in between. CDR3 amino acids: CASSPTPGPEAFF. The CDR3 nucleotides are TGTGCCAGCAGCCCAACCCCGGGACCTGAAGCTTTCTTT.

Many counts were recorded for this clonotype. The chain has TRBV20-1 and TRBJ1-1; tentatively, D is TRBD1 (6 bases). Germline loops: CDR1 DFQATT, CDR2 SNEGSKA (reference sequence). V was pared by 7 bases and J by 3 bases, with 12 bases between. CDR3 length equals 12 residues. The CDR3: CSVAGHYTEAFF. The CDR3 DNA reads TGCAGTGTAGCGGGACATTACACTGAAGCTTTCTTT.

The V gene is TRBV4-3, the J gene TRBJ1-5; no clear D gene. The CDR3 spans 15 residues. Germline loops: CDR1 LGHNA, CDR2 YSLEER. V shed 4 bases and J shed 3 bases, with 13 bases lying between them. The CDR3 region has the DNA TGCGCCAGCAGCCCAGAACGACTGTACAATCAGCCCCAGCATTTT. Amino acid sequence: CASSPERLYNQPQHF.

CDR3: CASSIAGGRYTF. The CDR3 nucleotides read TGTGCCAGCAGCATAGCAGGGGGTCGCTACACCTTC. J is TRBJ1-2 and V is TRBV9; 7 bases fit TRBD1. Germline CDR1 is SGDLS and CDR2 is YYNGEE. The V gene end was trimmed by 4 bases and the J gene end by 9 bases; junction bases not matched to a gene: 6. The CDR3 consists of 12 residues.

A few counts support this clonotype. This sequence joins TRBV10-3 and TRBJ2-7, with 7 nucleotides matching TRBD1. The CDR3 runs to 13 residues. V trimming: 8 bases; J trimming: 2 bases; junction bases outside the gene matches: 6. Germline CDR1 reads ENHRY; CDR2 reads SYGVKD. The CDR3 bases are TGTGCCATCGGAACAGGGGACACCTACGAGCAGTACTTC. Its translation is CAIGTGDTYEQYF.

Ten or more counts support this clonotype. V is TRBV12-3 or TRBV12-4 and J is TRBJ2-1, with TRBD2 matching 14 bases. Trimming removed 6 bases from V and 7 bases from J; junction bases left unmatched: 5. The length of the CDR3 is 15 residues. CDR3 amino acids: CASSSGTSGRNEQFF. CDR3 coding DNA: TGTGCCAGCAGCTCCGGGACTAGCGGGAGAAATGAGCAGTTCTTC.

This clonotype was seen ten or more times. The rearrangement uses TRBV7-9 and TRBJ1-4; 9 positions agree with TRBD1. V trimming: 5 bases; J trimming: 7 bases; junction bases outside the gene matches: 5. Germline V gene data show CDR1 as SEHNR and CDR2 as FQNEAQ (reference sequence). The CDR3 covers 14 residues. The CDR3 loop reads CASSPRTGVEKLFF. The DNA of the CDR3 is TGTGCCAGCAGCCCCCGGACAGGGGTTGAAAAACTGTTTTTT. Using reference TRBV7-9 and TRBJ1-4 for the parts outside the CDR3, the full variable domain is DTGVSQNPRHKITKRGQNVTFRCDPISEHNRLYWYRQTLGQGPEFLTYFQNEAQLEKSRLLSDRFSAERPKGSFSTLEIQRTEQGDSAMYLCASSPRTGVEKLFFGSGTQLSVL.

This clonotype was picked up a small number of times. The rearrangement joins TRBV28 to TRBJ2-1; weak D call: TRBD1 (5 bases). V was clipped by 6 bases and J by 9 bases, with 15 bases between them. The CDR3 is 13 amino acids. The germline CDR1 and CDR2 sequences are MDHEN and SYDVKM. This chain's CDR3 is CASSQGIKSEQFF. The CDR3 DNA reads TGTGCCAGCAGCCAGGGCATAAAATCTGAGCAGTTCTTC.